The 24 T cell receptor beta chains presented below share a single source sample, sequenced in a study of spatial heterogeneity in lung cancer (dated by TCRdb to about 2019). The library was generated by 5' RACE. The sequencer was a NextSeq 500. TCRdb took the public reads, trimmed them with fastp at Q25, ran MiXCR for clone calling and kept in-frame beta chains. Rows merge per CDR3 protein into single entries with the most common DNA and genes. The sample profile shows about 44,000 distinct CDR3 sequences; roughly an eighth of them were found once. Of the sample, approximately 60% is held by the ten largest clones. What the time point label conveys for this sample: sample taken at primary tumor resection. Without any cell sorting, TCR sequencing was performed on whole RNA extracted either from tumor and nontumor lung tissue or from cryopreserved PBMC samples. This specimen was PBMCs, taken at surgery. The receptors were gathered from a male donor with early-stage non-small cell lung cancer.

In this sample, this clonotype turned up many times. The chain links TRBV11-1 to TRBJ2-5; D perhaps matches TRBD1 (6 bases). Trimming removed 1 base at V and 5 bases at J, with 11 bases between. The germline gives CDR1 SGHAT, CDR2 FQDESV (reference sequence). The CDR3 totals 14 residues. CDR3 nucleotide sequence: TGTGCCAGCAGCTTAGTACAGGGAAGCGAGACCCAGTACTTC. It yields the protein CASSLVQGSETQYF.

This clonotype was seen more than once but under ten times. V and J are TRBV20-1 and TRBJ2-5, with unresolved D. The CDR3 is made up of 12 amino acids. Trimming removed 3 bases from V and 3 bases from J, with 8 bases in between. Germline V gene data show CDR1 as DFQATT and CDR2 as SNEGSKA (reference sequence). This CDR3 reads CSASWQKETQYF. The CDR3 DNA follows: TGCAGTGCTAGTTGGCAGAAAGAGACCCAGTACTTC.

This rearrangement joins TRBV11-3 to TRBJ2-3, with 7 nucleotides matching TRBD2. CDR1 and CDR2 from the germline V gene are SGHNT and YENEEA. V shed 5 bases, J shed 6 bases, and the junction held 11 bases outside the gene matches. There are 15 residues in the CDR3. CDR3: CASSTGLVFGDTQYF. In DNA, the CDR3 is TGTGCCAGCAGCACCGGACTAGTCTTCGGTGATACGCAGTATTTT.

This clonotype came up many times. J is TRBJ1-3 and V is TRBV7-9; 8 positions agree with TRBD1. The germline V gene has CDR1 SEHNR and CDR2 FQNEAQ (reference sequence). CDR3 size: 14 residues. The ends lost 3 bases at V and 8 bases at J; junction bases unmatched: 6. CDR3 residues: CASSFGQGWDTIYF. DNA for the CDR3: TGTGCCAGCAGCTTCGGACAGGGCTGGGACACCATATATTTT.

The J gene is TRBJ2-1, the V gene TRBV5-5; D may be TRBD2 (6 bases). Trimming took off 1 base at V and 4 bases at J, with 12 bases between the two ends. The CDR3 runs to 15 residues. Germline values: CDR1 SGHKS, CDR2 YYEKEE (reference sequence). The CDR3 reads CASSLSGGLYNEQFF. The CDR3 region has the DNA TGTGCCAGCAGCTTGTCAGGAGGGCTTTACAATGAGCAGTTCTTC.

The sample holds many counts of this clonotype. This chain joins TRBV5-6 and TRBJ1-1; unclear D gene. V was clipped by 5 bases and J by 1 base, with 15 bases between them. CDR3 size: 15 residues. The germline gives CDR1 SGHDT, CDR2 YYEEEE. This chain's CDR3 is CASSPTRARNTEAFF. CDR3 nucleotides: TGTGCCAGCAGTCCAACCCGGGCCCGGAACACTGAAGCTTTCTTT.

V gene TRBV6-2 or TRBV6-3 combines with J gene TRBJ1-2; D is possibly TRBD1 (5 bases). With 5 bases removed from V and 2 bases from J, the gap between germline ends came to 15 bases. This CDR3 has 15 residues. Germline V gene lookup returns CDR1 MNHEY and CDR2 SVGEGT. CDR3 DNA: TGTGCCAGCAGTCGCCCGCGGGGCGTAAACTATGGCTACACCTTC. Protein sequence: CASSRPRGVNYGYTF.

This clonotype showed up many times. The chain recombines TRBV25-1 with TRBJ2-5; 8 positions match TRBD2. This CDR3 region has 14 residues. V lost 6 bases and J lost 1; bases outside the gene matches: 4. Germline V lookup: CDR1 MGHDK, CDR2 SYGVNS. The DNA for the CDR3 is TGTGCCAGCAGACCCGGGACTAGCCAAGAGACCCAGTACTTC. Translation gives CASRPGTSQETQYF.

This clonotype was seen ten or more times. The chain recombines TRBV14 with TRBJ1-6; no clear D. Per the germline V gene, CDR1 is SGHDN and CDR2 is FVKESK. CDR3 length: 12 residues. The germline V and J ends were trimmed by 1 base and 9 bases, with 4 bases remaining between them. CDR3 DNA: TGTGCCAGCAGCCAAGCTCTTTCACCCCTCCACTTT. It specifies CASSQALSPLHF.

The CDR3 region is CASSLRTSGRLGTDTQYF. The CDR3 DNA sequence: TGTGCCAGCAGTCTGCGGACTAGCGGGAGGTTGGGCACAGATACGCAGTATTTT. V gene TRBV6-5 combines with J gene TRBJ2-3, with 14 bases matching TRBD2. CDR1 and CDR2 (germline): MNHEY, SVGAGI. CDR3 length: 18 residues. J lost 1 base, V lost 5 bases, and 8 bases had no gene match.

This clonotype has ten or more counts. This rearrangement joins TRBV6-5 to TRBJ2-7; 7 bases line up with TRBD1. V lost 6 bases and J lost 3; bases outside the gene matches: 2. Germline CDR1 is MNHEY and CDR2 is SVGAGI. The CDR3 contains 12 residues. CDR3 sequence: CASRGDSYEQYF. CDR3 coding DNA: TGTGCCAGCAGAGGGGACAGCTACGAGCAGTACTTC.

The rearrangement uses TRBV3-1 and TRBJ1-4; 10 nucleotides align to TRBD1. V lost 4 bases and J lost 5; bases outside the gene matches: 4. Germline V gene lookup returns CDR1 LGHDT and CDR2 YNNKEL (reference sequence). This CDR3 contains 15 residues. CDR3 region: CASSPPDRGNEKLFF. The DNA of the CDR3 is TGTGCCAGCAGCCCTCCGGACAGGGGGAATGAAAAACTGTTTTTT.

In this sample, this clonotype turned up a few times. The V and J genes are TRBV6-1 and TRBJ1-2, with no clear D. V dropped 4 bases and J dropped 6 bases, with 12 bases sitting between them. There are 13 residues in the CDR3. Germline CDR1 is MNHNS and CDR2 is SASEGT. The CDR3 sequence is CASSGRAVNGYTF. The CDR3 nucleotides read TGTGCCAGCAGTGGGAGGGCAGTGAATGGCTACACCTTC.

This clonotype was observed a handful of times. The chain employs TRBV10-2 and TRBJ2-3; TRBD2 agrees at 9 bases. CDR3 length: 15 amino acids. V gave up 6 bases and J gave up 3 bases; unmatched junction bases: 7. CDR1 and CDR2 (germline): WSHSY, SAAADI. In DNA form, the CDR3 reads TGCGCCAGCAGGACAGCGGGAGGAGGGACAGATACGCAGTATTTT. It specifies CASRTAGGGTDTQYF.

This clonotype was recorded a few times. The chain recombines TRBV20-1 with TRBJ1-4, with TRBD1 as a possible D gene (5 bases). Germline lookup yields CDR1 DFQATT and CDR2 SNEGSKA (reference sequence). Trimming removed 0 bases at V and 3 bases at J, with 11 bases between. This CDR3 comprises 15 residues. This CDR3 reads CSARDLRGANEKLFF. CDR3 in DNA: TGCAGTGCTAGAGATTTGAGGGGTGCTAATGAAAAACTGTTTTTT.

This clonotype has just a few counts. CDR3 in amino acids: CASSRTGGSYEQYF. CDR3 DNA sequence: TGTGCCAGCAGCCGAACCGGGGGCTCCTACGAGCAGTACTTC. The chain joins TRBV5-5 to TRBJ2-7, with D possibly TRBD2 on 6 matching bases. Germline CDR1 SGHKS, CDR2 YYEKEE (reference sequence). The CDR3 contains 14 residues. V lost 4 bases and J 0 bases, leaving 11 bases between the germline ends.

V is TRBV20-1 and J is TRBJ1-5, with unresolved D. Trimming removed 5 bases from V and 4 bases from J, with 9 bases in between. Germline V gene data show CDR1 as DFQATT and CDR2 as SNEGSKA (reference sequence). This CDR3 has 12 residues. In DNA, the CDR3 is TGCAGTGCTGGACTGGATAATCAGCCCCAGCATTTT. This codes for CSAGLDNQPQHF.

The chain has TRBV9 and TRBJ2-4; D is unresolved. With 0 bases removed from V and 0 bases from J, the gap between germline ends came to 16 bases. CDR1 and CDR2 from the germline V gene are SGDLS and YYNGEE. This CDR3 is built from 18 residues. CDR3 DNA: TGTGCCAGCAGCGTAGGATTAAGTTTACGGGTAGCCAAAAACATTCAGTACTTC. Encoded protein: CASSVGLSLRVAKNIQYF.

This clonotype was observed a few times. This sequence joins TRBV10-3 and TRBJ2-5, with 9 bases lining up with TRBD1. Germline V gene lookup returns CDR1 ENHRY and CDR2 SYGVKD. The CDR3 is 16 amino acids. Trimming took 6 bases from V and 1 from J; bases not matched to a gene: 9. CDR3 sequence: CAIRSTTGGFQETQYF. In nucleotides, the CDR3 is TGTGCCATCAGGTCTACCACAGGGGGCTTCCAAGAGACCCAGTACTTC.

This clonotype has just a few counts. The genes are TRBV12-3 or TRBV12-4 and TRBJ1-5; 8 bases are shared with TRBD1. CDR3 length: 14 amino acids. Trimming removed 4 bases from V and 6 bases from J; junction bases left unmatched: 5. In DNA, the CDR3 is TGTGCCAGCAGTTCGCACAGGGGGGCTCAGCCCCAGCATTTT. Amino acids: CASSSHRGAQPQHF.

A few counts support this clonotype. The genes are TRBV10-2 and TRBJ2-5; possibly TRBD2 for D (6 bases). Trimming took off 0 bases at V and 4 bases at J, with 12 bases between the two ends. CDR1 and CDR2 from the germline V gene are WSHSY and SAAADI. The CDR3 runs to 15 residues. The CDR3 sequence is CASSESQLARETQYF. CDR3 sequence (DNA): TGCGCCAGCAGTGAGTCGCAACTAGCCAGAGAGACCCAGTACTTC.

The chain links TRBV6-5 to TRBJ1-2; no reliable D call. CDR1 is MNHEY, CDR2 SVGAGI, per germline. Trimming removed 2 bases at V and 7 bases at J, with 11 bases between. The CDR3 extends over 13 amino acids. CDR3 bases: TGTGCCAGCAGTTACCCCGACGGAATTGGCTACACCTTC. Translation gives CASSYPDGIGYTF.

The V gene is TRBV6-2 or TRBV6-3, the J gene TRBJ2-2, with 12 bases fitting TRBD2. This CDR3 has 16 amino acids. Looked up from germline, CDR1 is MNHEY and CDR2 is SVGEGT. V dropped 7 bases and J dropped 3; count of bases not matched to a gene: 6. CDR3 region: CASNHGLAGHTGELFF. In DNA, the CDR3 is TGTGCCAGCAACCATGGACTAGCGGGACACACCGGGGAGCTGTTTTTT.

The CDR3 sequence is CASTRLAGDRTDTQYF. DNA of the CDR3: TGTGCCAGCACCCGTTTAGCGGGAGACCGCACAGATACGCAGTATTTT. This chain joins TRBV27 and TRBJ2-3; 9 positions match TRBD2. CDR1 and CDR2 from the germline V gene are MNHEY and SMNVEV (reference sequence). The V segment lost 7 bases and the J segment 1 base; nucleotides outside the gene matches: 9. This CDR3 has 16 residues.